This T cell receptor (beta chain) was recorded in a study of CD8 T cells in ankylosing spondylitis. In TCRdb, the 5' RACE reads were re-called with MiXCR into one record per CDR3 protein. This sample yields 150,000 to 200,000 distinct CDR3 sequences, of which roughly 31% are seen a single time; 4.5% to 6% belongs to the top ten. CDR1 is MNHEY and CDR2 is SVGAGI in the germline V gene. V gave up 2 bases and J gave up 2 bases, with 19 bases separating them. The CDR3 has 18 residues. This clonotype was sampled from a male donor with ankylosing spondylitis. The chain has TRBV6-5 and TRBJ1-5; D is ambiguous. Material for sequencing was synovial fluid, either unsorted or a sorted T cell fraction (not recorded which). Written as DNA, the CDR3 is TGTGCCAGCAGTTACCGAAGTAGAAGGACCCAGGGCAATCAGCCCCAGCATTTT. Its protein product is CASSYRSRRTQGNQPQHF.